This TCR beta chain stems from a study of neoadjuvant anti-PD-1 for oral cavity cancer. The wider study: Patients mostly received three to four biweekly nivolumab doses at 3 mg/kg before surgery.

Two replicates per tumor sample, mostly from approximately 4.5 ug of genomic DNA. The data were produced by immunoSEQ multiplex PCR, yet TCRdb's version contains in-frame clones alone and is incomplete. The sample shows about 10,000 clones, roughly 61% of them seen only once. Sample time point: after neoadjuvant nivolumab, at surgical resection. These oral cavity squamous cell carcinomas were HPV-negative and locally advanced. V lost 0 bases and J 9 bases, leaving 7 bases between the germline ends. From germline, CDR1 is SGHNT and CDR2 YYREEE (reference sequence). The CDR3 extends over 13 amino acids.

The sequence was obtained from a person aged 40-85 years with oral cavity squamous cell carcinoma. Sequenced material: tumor tissue, taken after nivolumab (anti-PD-1) treatment. The chain combines TRBV5-4 with TRBJ2-6; a weak D match, TRBD1 (6 bases). This CDR3 reads CASSLDRDNVLTF. The CDR3 DNA is TGTGCCAGCAGCTTGGACAGGGACAACGTCCTGACTTTC.